A selection of T cell receptor beta chains follows, all from one sample in a study of cytomegalovirus exposure and HLA in healthy donors. Repertoires were generated with immunoSEQ multiplex PCR, while TCRdb's copy carries only in-frame clones and drops some. Found here are 80,000 to 100,000 clones, approximately 85% of them singletons; the top ten hold under 5.5%. The sequenced sample was PBMCs. The source of these receptors is a man aged 35 to 55 in good health and CMV-seropositive. The CDR3 runs from the conserved cysteine through the conserved F or W. Each record gives: V gene, J gene, CDR3 protein.

v_call: TRBV10-3
j_call: TRBJ2-6
cdr3_aa: CAISEGGGSGANGLTF

v_call: TRBV28
j_call: TRBJ1-3
cdr3_aa: CASSFQAGNTIYF

v_call: TRBV10-3
j_call: TRBJ1-2
cdr3_aa: CAISGGRSVPEVYGYTF

v_call: TRBV4-1
j_call: TRBJ2-2
cdr3_aa: CASSHRNGDTGELFF

v_call: TRBV30
j_call: TRBJ1-2
cdr3_aa: CAWSAGLGGYTF

v_call: TRBV6-6
j_call: TRBJ1-2
cdr3_aa: CASSYGAAGGYTF

v_call: TRBV6-1
j_call: TRBJ1-2
cdr3_aa: CASTRPLTGGDGYTF

v_call: TRBV5-6
j_call: TRBJ2-1
cdr3_aa: CASSLGGLGYNEQFF

v_call: TRBV5-1
j_call: TRBJ1-1
cdr3_aa: CASSLDRMNTEAFF

v_call: TRBV7-2
j_call: TRBJ2-7
cdr3_aa: CASSLSGGDLAEQYF

v_call: TRBV30
j_call: TRBJ1-1
cdr3_aa: CAWTRTGNTEAFF

v_call: TRBV7-2
j_call: .
cdr3_aa: CASSFRIAGGYEQYF

v_call: TRBV19
j_call: TRBJ1-2
cdr3_aa: CASSIRGSNYGYTF

v_call: TRBV6-1
j_call: TRBJ1-5
cdr3_aa: CASSESLQGGNQPQHF

v_call: TRBV28
j_call: TRBJ1-5
cdr3_aa: CASNSLNQPQHF

v_call: TRBV29-1
j_call: TRBJ1-1
cdr3_aa: CSVEDPGRENTEAFF

v_call: TRBV4-1
j_call: TRBJ2-1
cdr3_aa: CASSQDSRGNEQFF

v_call: TRBV27
j_call: TRBJ2-1
cdr3_aa: CASSPQEASYNEQFF

v_call: TRBV5-1
j_call: TRBJ2-5
cdr3_aa: CASSLGGGVPQETQYF

v_call: TRBV2
j_call: TRBJ1-4
cdr3_aa: CASIPGTGGAEREKLFF

v_call: TRBV30
j_call: TRBJ1-4
cdr3_aa: CAWSSLGGDEKLFF

v_call: TRBV9
j_call: TRBJ2-7
cdr3_aa: CASSQRPSGGANEQYF

v_call: TRBV10-3
j_call: TRBJ1-5
cdr3_aa: CAIAPDRGNQPQHF

v_call: TRBV2
j_call: TRBJ2-3
cdr3_aa: CASSEWTGGYSTDTQYF

v_call: TRBV5-5
j_call: TRBJ2-5
cdr3_aa: CASSVLATTYQETQYF

v_call: TRBV11-3
j_call: TRBJ2-6
cdr3_aa: CASSPRGHGANVLTF

v_call: TRBV5-1
j_call: TRBJ2-1
cdr3_aa: CASSLRLAGLSSYNEQFF

v_call: TRBV6-6
j_call: TRBJ1-2
cdr3_aa: CASRILQGGNYGYTF

v_call: TRBV5-4
j_call: TRBJ1-2
cdr3_aa: CASSFPGVGVGYTF

v_call: TRBV6-1
j_call: TRBJ1-2
cdr3_aa: CASSENTGPYYGYTF

v_call: TRBV10-2
j_call: TRBJ1-1
cdr3_aa: CASSRGWDTEAFF

v_call: TRBV5-1
j_call: TRBJ1-2
cdr3_aa: CASSLPQGRAGGYTF

v_call: TRBV30
j_call: TRBJ2-3
cdr3_aa: CAWSSSTSGSSDTQYF

v_call: TRBV5-1
j_call: TRBJ2-1
cdr3_aa: CASSVRDRGRGTGEQFF

v_call: TRBV19
j_call: TRBJ2-7
cdr3_aa: CASSIRQGPYEQYF

v_call: TRBV28
j_call: TRBJ2-7
cdr3_aa: CASRPRGLRSYEQYF

v_call: TRBV11-3
j_call: TRBJ1-5
cdr3_aa: CASSLAPIYYQPQHF

v_call: TRBV5-1
j_call: TRBJ1-1
cdr3_aa: CASRLRTGIMNTEAFF

v_call: TRBV19
j_call: TRBJ1-5
cdr3_aa: CASGPGGQPVGNQPQHF

v_call: TRBV28
j_call: TRBJ2-1
cdr3_aa: CASSPPLGSGSGNEQFF

v_call: TRBV18
j_call: TRBJ2-5
cdr3_aa: CASSPGLAAQETQYF

v_call: TRBV7-9
j_call: TRBJ2-1
cdr3_aa: CASSWLSGGAMDEQFF

v_call: TRBV2
j_call: TRBJ1-2
cdr3_aa: CASSDAAGYGYTF

v_call: TRBV18
j_call: TRBJ1-1
cdr3_aa: CASSGTGGTEAFF